The 13 T cell receptor beta chains below all came from one sample that was sequenced in a study of spatial heterogeneity in lung cancer. Specified time point: sample taken at primary tumor resection. Material for sequencing was whole RNA from tumor, nontumor lung or frozen PBMC, left unsorted. Using its own MiXCR run on the 5' RACE reads, TCRdb lists one record per CDR3 protein. Of about 85,000 distinct CDR3 sequences detected, roughly a fifth appear once; the ten largest clones hold 6.2%. Sequencing was performed on PBMCs, taken at surgery. The origin of the receptors is a male donor with early-stage non-small cell lung cancer.

The chain links TRBV28 to TRBJ1-3, with a weak D call TRBD1 (5 bases). V shed 5 bases and J shed 2 bases, with 10 bases lying between them. The CDR3 runs 14 residues. Germline V gene data show CDR1 as MDHEN and CDR2 as SYDVKM. CDR3 nucleotides: TGTGCCAGCAGTCAACGGGGGACTGGAAACACCATATATTTT. This translates into CASSQRGTGNTIYF.

The chain joins TRBV5-6 to TRBJ1-4, with 7 bases lining up with TRBD1. V dropped 3 bases and J dropped 0; count of bases not matched to a gene: 5. There are 16 residues in the CDR3. The germline CDR1 and CDR2 sequences are SGHDT and YYEEEE. In DNA, the CDR3 is TGTGCCAGCAGCTCGGCGACAGGGACAACTAATGAAAAACTGTTTTTT. Translated, it gives CASSSATGTTNEKLFF.

This clonotype was counted between two and nine times. V and J are TRBV12-3 or TRBV12-4 and TRBJ1-1, with TRBD1 matching 10 bases. CDR3 size: 14 residues. V lost 4 bases, J lost 5 bases, and 4 bases stayed unmatched. This chain's CDR3 is CASSYGQGGTEAFF. Here the CDR3 DNA reads TGTGCCAGCAGTTATGGACAGGGGGGAACTGAAGCTTTCTTT.

This clonotype was counted many times. This rearrangement joins TRBV2 to TRBJ2-1, with 13 nucleotides matching TRBD2. The CDR3 has 17 residues. Germline CDR1 is SNHLY and CDR2 is FYNNEI. J gave up 4 bases and V 5 bases, and 8 bases lay outside the gene matches. CDR3 loop: CASSYSGLAGVYNEQFF. The CDR3 region has the DNA TGTGCCAGCAGTTACTCCGGACTAGCGGGGGTGTACAATGAGCAGTTCTTC.

This clonotype was detected many times. This chain connects TRBV4-2 to TRBJ2-6, with TRBD2 matching over 8 bases. This CDR3 has 16 residues. The germline V gene has CDR1 LGHNA and CDR2 YNFKEQ. Unmatched junction bases numbered 3, after V lost 1 base and J lost 4 bases. For the CDR3, the DNA is TGTGCCAGCAGCCAAGCGGGGGGGGACGGGGCCAACGTCCTGACTTTC. Amino acid sequence: CASSQAGGDGANVLTF.

This clonotype was observed a handful of times. This rearrangement joins TRBV14 to TRBJ1-2; D unclear. Deletions cut 4 bases from V and 3 bases from J, with 12 bases between. CDR3 size: 14 residues. Per the germline V gene, CDR1 is SGHDN and CDR2 is FVKESK. The CDR3 region has the DNA TGTGCCAGCAGCCCCGGGAGTGGGCACTATGGCTACACCTTC. As protein: CASSPGSGHYGYTF.

This chain joins TRBV27 and TRBJ1-2; tentatively, D is TRBD1 (6 bases). The CDR3 consists of 13 residues. Trimming stripped 2 bases from V and 8 bases from J, with 12 bases between. The germline V gene has CDR1 MNHEY and CDR2 SMNVEV (reference sequence). The chain's CDR3 is CASSLHTGSGYTF. DNA for the CDR3: TGTGCCAGCAGTTTACATACAGGGAGCGGCTACACCTTC.

This clonotype occurred a few times. The genes are TRBV7-6 and TRBJ2-2, with D possibly TRBD1 on 6 matching bases. The CDR3 has 16 residues. The ends were cut back, 5 bases at V and 1 base at J, with 14 bases in the middle. Per germline, CDR1 SGHVS and CDR2 FNYEAQ. The CDR3 bases are TGTGCCAGCAGCCAGTTCGAGGGACAGAACACCGGGGAGCTGTTTTTT. Protein sequence: CASSQFEGQNTGELFF. Supplemented by reference TRBV7-6 and TRBJ2-2, the full variable domain reads GAGVSQSPRYKVTKRGQDVALRCDPISGHVSLYWYRQALGQGPEFLTYFNYEAQQDKSGLPNDRFSAERPEGSISTLTIQRTEQRDSAMYRCASSQFEGQNTGELFFGEGSRLTVL.

This clonotype appeared a few times. This chain uses TRBV24-1 with TRBJ2-1, with 8 bases matching TRBD1. In germline, CDR1 is KGHDR, CDR2 SFDVKD. With V trimmed by 6 bases and J by 2 bases, 8 bases remained unmatched. This CDR3 contains 16 residues. CDR3 region: CATSPDRDIPYNEQFF. CDR3 bases: TGTGCCACCAGTCCGGACAGGGATATACCCTACAATGAGCAGTTCTTC.

This clonotype was counted only a few times. This chain connects TRBV27 to TRBJ2-7, with 8 positions matching TRBD1. Germline CDR1 reads MNHEY; CDR2 reads SMNVEV (reference sequence). J lost 7 bases, V lost 5 bases, and 7 bases had no gene match. The CDR3 has 13 amino acids. The CDR3, as DNA: TGTGCCAGCAGTACCAGACAGGGGAGGGAGCAGTACTTC. Its translation: CASSTRQGREQYF.

The gene calls are TRBV29-1 and TRBJ2-3, with D possibly being TRBD2 (5 bases). V lost 7 bases and J lost 4, with 12 bases in between. Germline CDR1 is SQVTM and CDR2 is ANQGSEA. The length of the CDR3 is 12 residues. The CDR3 DNA reads as TGCAGCGCCAAAGGGAGACCAGATACGCAGTATTTT. It yields the protein CSAKGRPDTQYF.

This chain connects TRBV7-3 to TRBJ1-1; D is possibly TRBD1 (5 bases). This CDR3 spans 12 amino acids. In germline, CDR1 is SGHTA, CDR2 FQGTGA. V lost 5 bases and J 8 bases, leaving 12 bases between the germline ends. In DNA, the CDR3 is TGTGCCAGCAGCCCTGGAGGGGTCGAAGCTTTCTTT. Translated, it gives CASSPGGVEAFF.

This clonotype was detected a few times. The V and J genes are TRBV28 and TRBJ1-5; 7 nucleotides line up with TRBD1. Germline CDR1 and CDR2: MDHEN and SYDVKM. Trimming at V came to 8 bases and at J to 7 bases, leaving 11 bases not matched to a gene. This CDR3 comprises 14 residues. CDR3 DNA sequence: TGTGCCAGCCGCCTCGGGACAGCGAAGCAGCCCCAGCATTTT. As protein: CASRLGTAKQPQHF.